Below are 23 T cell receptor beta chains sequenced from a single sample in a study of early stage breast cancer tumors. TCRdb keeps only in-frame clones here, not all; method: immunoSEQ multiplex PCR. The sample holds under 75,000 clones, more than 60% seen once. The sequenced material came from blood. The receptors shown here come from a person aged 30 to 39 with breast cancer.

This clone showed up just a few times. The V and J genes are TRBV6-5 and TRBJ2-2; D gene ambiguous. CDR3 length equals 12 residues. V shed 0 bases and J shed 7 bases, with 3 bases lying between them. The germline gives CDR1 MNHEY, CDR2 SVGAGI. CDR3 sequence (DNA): TGTGCCAGCAGTTACTCTATCGGGGAGCTGTTTTTT. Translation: CASSYSIGELFF.

The CDR3 sequence is CASSVDRDSLNTEAFF. Here the CDR3 DNA reads TGTGCCAGCAGCGTAGATCGGGACAGCTTGAACACTGAAGCTTTCTTT. This chain joins TRBV9 and TRBJ1-1; TRBD1 aligns across 7 bases. Trimming removed 0 bases from V and 0 bases from J; junction bases left unmatched: 5. CDR1 and CDR2 (germline): SGDLS, YYNGEE. The CDR3 sequence is 16 residues long.

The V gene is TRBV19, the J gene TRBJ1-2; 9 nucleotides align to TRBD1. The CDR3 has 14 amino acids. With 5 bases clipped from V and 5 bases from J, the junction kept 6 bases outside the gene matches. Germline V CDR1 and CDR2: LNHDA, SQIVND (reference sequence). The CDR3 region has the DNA TGTGCCAGTAGTTCCGGACAGGGGCCTTATGGCTACACCTTC. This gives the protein CASSSGQGPYGYTF.

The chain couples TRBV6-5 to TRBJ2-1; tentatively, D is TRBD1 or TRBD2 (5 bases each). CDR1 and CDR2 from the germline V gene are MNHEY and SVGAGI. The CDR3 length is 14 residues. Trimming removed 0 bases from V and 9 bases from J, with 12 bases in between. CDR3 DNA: TGTGCCAGCAGTTACTCGCTCGGGGACGGTGAGCAGTTCTTC. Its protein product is CASSYSLGDGEQFF.

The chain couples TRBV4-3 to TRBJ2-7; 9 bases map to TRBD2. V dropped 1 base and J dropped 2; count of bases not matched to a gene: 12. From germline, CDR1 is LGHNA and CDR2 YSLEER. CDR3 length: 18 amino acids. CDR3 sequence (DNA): TGCGCCAGCAGCCAAGTTCGGAGCGGGAGGTCCACTCCCTACGAGCAGTACTTC. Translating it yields CASSQVRSGRSTPYEQYF.

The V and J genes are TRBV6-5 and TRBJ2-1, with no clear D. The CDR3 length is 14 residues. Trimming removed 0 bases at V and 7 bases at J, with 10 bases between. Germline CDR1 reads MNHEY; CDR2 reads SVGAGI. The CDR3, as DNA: TGTGCCAGCAGTTACTCGATACTCCCAAATGAGCAGTTCTTC. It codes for CASSYSILPNEQFF.

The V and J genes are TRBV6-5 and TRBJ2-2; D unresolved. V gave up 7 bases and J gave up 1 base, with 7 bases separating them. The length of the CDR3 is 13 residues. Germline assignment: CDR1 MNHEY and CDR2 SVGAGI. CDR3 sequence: CASIGRNTGELFF. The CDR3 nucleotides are TGTGCCAGCATCGGCAGGAACACCGGGGAGCTGTTTTTT.

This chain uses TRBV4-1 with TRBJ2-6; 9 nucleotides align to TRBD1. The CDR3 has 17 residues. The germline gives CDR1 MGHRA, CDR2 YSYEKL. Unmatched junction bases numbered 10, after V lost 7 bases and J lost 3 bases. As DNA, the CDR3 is TGCGCCAGCAACTCACCGGGACAGGGAAGTGGGGCCAACGTCCTGACTTTC. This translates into CASNSPGQGSGANVLTF.

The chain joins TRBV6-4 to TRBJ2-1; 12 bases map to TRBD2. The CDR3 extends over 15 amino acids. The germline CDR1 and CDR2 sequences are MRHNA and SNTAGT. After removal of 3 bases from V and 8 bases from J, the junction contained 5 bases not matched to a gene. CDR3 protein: CASSESTSGSDEQFF. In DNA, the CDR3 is TGTGCCAGCAGTGAATCGACTAGCGGGAGCGATGAGCAGTTCTTC.

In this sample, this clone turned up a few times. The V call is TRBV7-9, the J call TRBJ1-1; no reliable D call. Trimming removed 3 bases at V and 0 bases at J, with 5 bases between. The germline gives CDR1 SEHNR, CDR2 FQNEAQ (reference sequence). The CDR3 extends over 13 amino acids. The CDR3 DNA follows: TGTGCCAGCAGCTTTCGGATGAACACTGAAGCTTTCTTT. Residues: CASSFRMNTEAFF.

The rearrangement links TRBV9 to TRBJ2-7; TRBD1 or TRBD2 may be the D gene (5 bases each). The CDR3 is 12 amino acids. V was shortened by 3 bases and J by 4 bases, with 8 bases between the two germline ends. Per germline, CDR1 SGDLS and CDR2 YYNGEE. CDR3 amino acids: CASSGDGYEQYF. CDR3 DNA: TGTGCCAGCAGCGGGGACGGGTACGAGCAGTACTTC. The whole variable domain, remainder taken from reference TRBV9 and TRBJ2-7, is DSGVTQTPKHLITATGQRVTLRCSPRSGDLSVYWYQQSLDQGLQFLIQYYNGEERAKGNILERFSAQQFPDLHSELNLSSLELGDSALYFCASSGDGYEQYFGPGTRLTVT.

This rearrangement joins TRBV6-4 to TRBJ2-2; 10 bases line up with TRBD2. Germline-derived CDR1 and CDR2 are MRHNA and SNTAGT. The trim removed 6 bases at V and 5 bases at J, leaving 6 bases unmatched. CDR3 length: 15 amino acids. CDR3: CASSLAGEATGELFF. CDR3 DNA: TGTGCCAGCAGCCTAGCGGGAGAAGCGACCGGGGAGCTGTTTTTT.

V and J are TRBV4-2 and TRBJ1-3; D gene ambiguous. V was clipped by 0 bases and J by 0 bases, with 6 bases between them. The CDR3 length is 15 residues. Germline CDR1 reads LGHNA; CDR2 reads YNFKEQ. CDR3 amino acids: CASSQDRSSGNTIYF. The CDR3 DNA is TGTGCCAGCAGCCAAGATCGGAGCTCTGGAAACACCATATATTTT.

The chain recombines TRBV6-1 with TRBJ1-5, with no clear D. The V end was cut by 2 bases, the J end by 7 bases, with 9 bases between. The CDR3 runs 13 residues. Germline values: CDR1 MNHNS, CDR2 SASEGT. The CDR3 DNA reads TGTGCCAGCAGTGAATACGTAAAACAGCCCCAGCATTTT. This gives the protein CASSEYVKQPQHF.

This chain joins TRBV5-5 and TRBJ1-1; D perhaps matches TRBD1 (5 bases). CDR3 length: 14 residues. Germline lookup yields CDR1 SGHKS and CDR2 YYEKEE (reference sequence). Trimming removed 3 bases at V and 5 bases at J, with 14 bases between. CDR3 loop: CASSSGPMQTEAFF. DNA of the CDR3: TGTGCCAGCAGCTCGGGACCCATGCAGACTGAAGCTTTCTTT.

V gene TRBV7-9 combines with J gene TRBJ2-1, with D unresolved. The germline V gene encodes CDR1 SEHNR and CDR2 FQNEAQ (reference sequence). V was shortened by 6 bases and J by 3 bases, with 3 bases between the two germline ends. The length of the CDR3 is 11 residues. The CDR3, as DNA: TGTGCCAGCAGGGGCTACAATGAGCAGTTCTTC. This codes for CASRGYNEQFF.

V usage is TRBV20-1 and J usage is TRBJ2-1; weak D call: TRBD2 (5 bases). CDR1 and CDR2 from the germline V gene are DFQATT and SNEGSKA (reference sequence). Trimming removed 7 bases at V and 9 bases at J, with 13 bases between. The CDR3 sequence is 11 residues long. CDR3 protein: CSVREWGEQFF. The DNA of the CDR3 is TGCAGTGTGAGGGAGTGGGGTGAGCAGTTCTTC.

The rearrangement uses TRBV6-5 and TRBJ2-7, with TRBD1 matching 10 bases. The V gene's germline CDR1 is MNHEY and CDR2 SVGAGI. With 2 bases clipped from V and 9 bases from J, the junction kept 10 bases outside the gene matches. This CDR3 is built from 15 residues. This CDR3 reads CASSYDRGQVSGQYF. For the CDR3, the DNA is TGTGCCAGCAGTTACGACAGGGGGCAAGTCTCGGGGCAGTACTTC.

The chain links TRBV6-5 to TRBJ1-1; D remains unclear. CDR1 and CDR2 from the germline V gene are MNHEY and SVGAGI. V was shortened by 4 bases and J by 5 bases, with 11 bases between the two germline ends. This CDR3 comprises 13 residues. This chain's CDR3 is CASSLRELTEAFF. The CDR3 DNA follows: TGTGCCAGCAGTTTAAGGGAATTAACTGAAGCTTTCTTT.

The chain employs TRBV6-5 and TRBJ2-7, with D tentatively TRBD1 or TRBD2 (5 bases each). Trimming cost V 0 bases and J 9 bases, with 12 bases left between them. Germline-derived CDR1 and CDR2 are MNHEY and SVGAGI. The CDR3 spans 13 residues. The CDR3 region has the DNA TGTGCCAGCAGTTACTCCAGGGCAGGGAGGCAGTACTTC. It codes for CASSYSRAGRQYF.

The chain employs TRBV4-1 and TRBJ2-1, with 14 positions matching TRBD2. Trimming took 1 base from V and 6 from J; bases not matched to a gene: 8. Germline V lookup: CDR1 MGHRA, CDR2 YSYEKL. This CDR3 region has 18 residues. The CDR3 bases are TGCGCCAGCAGCCAAGTGGATTTAGGACTAGCGGGAGGCAATGAGCAGTTCTTC. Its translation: CASSQVDLGLAGGNEQFF.

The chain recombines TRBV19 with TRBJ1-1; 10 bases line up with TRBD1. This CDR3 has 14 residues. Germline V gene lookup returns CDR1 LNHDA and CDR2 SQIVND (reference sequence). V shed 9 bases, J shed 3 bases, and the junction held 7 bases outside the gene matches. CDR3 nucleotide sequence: TGTGCCAGCCGGGACAGGGGACGGGACACTGAAGCTTTCTTT. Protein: CASRDRGRDTEAFF.

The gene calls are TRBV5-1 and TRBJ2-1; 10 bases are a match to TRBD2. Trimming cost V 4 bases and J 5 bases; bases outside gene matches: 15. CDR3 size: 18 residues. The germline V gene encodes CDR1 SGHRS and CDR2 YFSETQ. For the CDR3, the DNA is TGCGCCAGCAGCCTGAGCGGACTAGCGGCCCGAACTAACAATGAGCAGTTCTTC. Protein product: CASSLSGLAARTNNEQFF.